This TCR beta chain was identified during a study of T cells in Graves' hyperthyroidism and ophthalmopathy (dated by TCRdb to about 2019). At the level of the whole study: To identify distinguishing TCR V-J signatures, a discovery cohort of some 100 patients was used, comprising 40 to 45 with Graves' ophthalmopathy and around 60 with stable Graves' hyperthyroidism. An independent validation cohort of 18 to 20 hyperthyroidism patients and about 15 patients who later progressed to ophthalmopathy tested prospective prediction of ophthalmopathy. The 90 or so discovery patients were randomly split 7:3 into training and test sets. In about 6 Graves' hyperthyroidism patients, the study also compared T-cell repertoires from thyroid tissue with T-cell repertoires from blood. After blood sampling, hyperthyroidism patients were treated with methimazole at a starting dose of 30 mg daily, and ophthalmopathy patients were treated with high-dose intravenous methylprednisolone. The paper reports TCR Vbeta CDR3 sequencing of over 130 peripheral blood samples: fewer than 50 ophthalmopathy, over 70 hyperthyroidism and 17 progressor patients. What the authors observed across the whole study: No statistical method was used to fix the sample size in advance, and group allocation was not hidden from the investigators. Most expanded thyroid clonotypes (frequency above 0.001) were also detected in blood, a finding suggesting that blood repertoires may reflect thyroid immune responses. A model built on a 13 V-J signature distinguished ophthalmopathy from stable hyperthyroidism, reaching approximately 89% sensitivity and about 81% specificity in cross-validation and 80%/75% in testing. During validation, the model predicted progression to ophthalmopathy a median of about 5.9 months ahead of onset, with around 71% sensitivity and about 75% specificity.

Amplification of TCR beta CDR3 regions was carried out from RNA transcripts. The first round of RT-PCR for the TCR CDR3 was performed with the HTBI primer set and the Qiagen OneStep RT-PCR kit. Libraries were constructed in a second round of multiplex PCR, after which size selection and purification were performed. The libraries were sequenced on an Illumina HiSeq2000 using paired-end 100 bp reads. Regarding the original processing steps: Raw data were processed with SOAPnuke, discarding reads with adapters, uncalled bases, mean Phred below 15, or no exact constant-primer or identifier match. COPE v1.2.5 was used to merge high-quality paired reads, and clonotypes were defined as unique nucleotide sequences. MiTCR v1.1 was used to align clonotypes to the IMGT TRBV, TRBD and TRBJ reference segments. Analysis was restricted to V-J combinations with a frequency above 0.0001, which covered about 99% of repertoires. The TCS score was defined as the ratio of F50 (clonal expansion) to E x V (chaos), calculated using BLOSUM62-based TCRdist between CDR3 peptides within each V-J. Welch's t-statistics and random forest reduced around 510 V-J features to roughly 13, which were used in a naive Bayes classifier (R e1071). TCRdb passed the public sequencing reads through fastp at Q25 and MiXCR, retaining productive beta sequences. Each CDR3 protein gets just one entry, which takes the most common genes and DNA from the rows behind it. The V and J calls follow TCRdb's processing rather than the paper's. In all, the sample holds approximately 560,000 distinct CDR3 sequences, and approximately 44% of those were seen once. The top ten clonotypes cover 8.2% of the sample.

This clonotype has only a few counts. Its recognized antigen is unknown. No much larger clone exists at a distance of one base, and base qualities are not known. The CDR3 covers 16 residues, taking in both the cysteine and the phenylalanine. Just CDR3 DNA is preserved here, 48 bases in frame from base 1. The germline ends are 15 bases apart after V is trimmed by 3 bases and J by 5 bases. CDR1 is given as KGHDR and CDR2 as SFDVKD, both from the germline V gene. A patient counted as having stable Graves' hyperthyroidism if no progression to ophthalmopathy occurred over 18 months of follow-up. The hyperthyroidism patients were between 18 and 65 years old and newly diagnosed, with a disease duration of less than 2 months. Exclusion was applied to patients with uncontrolled infections, other autoimmune diseases, pregnancy or lactation. Diagnoses relied on clinical symptoms, serum thyroxine and TRAb, thyroid ultrasound and orbital computed tomography. Trizol reagent was used to extract total RNA, and RNA quality was then checked on an Agilent 2100 Bioanalyzer.

The source material was peripheral blood or thyroid tissue (not recorded which). The chain is encoded by TRBV24-1 joined to TRBJ1-4; no D gene call is confident. This receptor was identified in a young woman with Graves' hyperthyroidism. Donor details come from another sample of the same person, matched by shared clones. At the DNA level, the sequence is TGTGCCACCAGTGATCCGAACAAGGACGGGAATGAAAAACTGTTTTTT. The encoded protein is CATSDPNKDGNEKLFF.